Listed below are T cell receptor beta chains from one sample, sequenced in a study of cytomegalovirus exposure and HLA in healthy donors. Repertoires were generated with immunoSEQ multiplex PCR, while TCRdb's copy carries only in-frame clones and drops some. The sample contains about 140,000 clones, about 90% of which appear only once. Sequencing was carried out using PBMCs. The receptors stem from a man between 18 and 35 years old in good health and CMV-seronegative. Both conserved end residues are part of each CDR3. Each record gives: CDR3 length, V gene, D gene, J gene, CDR3 DNA, CDR3 protein. D genes are given only for firm matches.

length: 15
V: TRBV4-3
D: .
J: TRBJ2-5
DNA: TGCGCCAGCAGCCAAGGGGTTAGCGGACAAGAGACCCAGTACTTC
CDR3: CASSQGVSGQETQYF

length: 15
V: TRBV9
D: .
J: TRBJ2-3
DNA: TGTGCCAGCAGCGCCCTGGAGTTCAGCACAGATACGCAGTATTTT
CDR3: CASSALEFSTDTQYF

length: 15
V: TRBV27
D: .
J: TRBJ2-7
DNA: TGTGCCAGCAGTCTGGAGGGGCGACGTGGGTACGAGCAGTACTTC
CDR3: CASSLEGRRGYEQYF

length: 15
V: TRBV19
D: TRBD2
J: TRBJ2-5
DNA: TGTGCCAGTAGTGGACTAGCGGGGGGGGAGGAGACCCAGTACTTC
CDR3: CASSGLAGGEETQYF

length: 17
V: TRBV4-3
D: .
J: TRBJ2-1
DNA: TGCGCCAGCAGCCAAGTCCCCCCTTGGGGAGAATGGAATGAGCAGTTCTTC
CDR3: CASSQVPPWGEWNEQFF

length: 13
V: TRBV6-1
D: .
J: TRBJ2-7
DNA: TGTGCCAGCAGTTATTACAGTACCTACGAGCAGTACTTC
CDR3: CASSYYSTYEQYF

length: 15
V: TRBV29-1
D: TRBD1
J: TRBJ1-1
DNA: TGCAGCGTGAAGAGGGACAGAGCTGATGTGACTGAAGCTTTCTTT
CDR3: CSVKRDRADVTEAFF

length: 16
V: TRBV7-2
D: TRBD2
J: TRBJ2-7
DNA: TGTGCCAGCAGCCATAACAGGGGGACTAGCGCTTACGAGCAGTACTTC
CDR3: CASSHNRGTSAYEQYF

length: 16
V: TRBV28
D: TRBD2
J: TRBJ2-1
DNA: TGTGCCAGCAGTTCACCGTCCTACCCGGGAGGCAATGAGCAGTTCTTC
CDR3: CASSSPSYPGGNEQFF

length: 13
V: TRBV6-1
D: .
J: TRBJ2-2
DNA: TGTGCCAGCAGTCCGAAGGGGACCGGGGAGCTGTTTTTT
CDR3: CASSPKGTGELFF

length: 16
V: TRBV4-1
D: .
J: TRBJ2-7
DNA: TGCGCCAGCAGCCAAGAAGTACTCCCGCCGAGGCACGAGCAGTACTTC
CDR3: CASSQEVLPPRHEQYF

length: 15
V: TRBV7-2
D: .
J: TRBJ1-5
DNA: TGTGCCAGCAGCAGGGAGGGGGGCGGTATTTTTGCCCAGCATTTT
CDR3: CASSREGGGIFAQHF

length: 14
V: TRBV5-5
D: .
J: TRBJ1-3
DNA: TGTGCCAGCAGCTGGTTGCTTAGCGGAAACACCATATATTTT
CDR3: CASSWLLSGNTIYF

length: 15
V: TRBV5-1
D: TRBD1
J: TRBJ1-2
DNA: TGCGCCAGCAGCGTCTCCGGGACAGGTTTAGCTGGCTACACCTTC
CDR3: CASSVSGTGLAGYTF

length: 16
V: TRBV10-3
D: TRBD1
J: TRBJ2-4
DNA: TGTGCCACCGCTTCGGACAGGACGCTAGCCAAAAACATTCAGTACTTC
CDR3: CATASDRTLAKNIQYF

length: 17
V: TRBV5-4
D: .
J: TRBJ2-1
DNA: TGTGCCAGCAGCGGGTCGGTTGGGAAAGGGGCCTACAATGAGCAGTTCTTC
CDR3: CASSGSVGKGAYNEQFF

length: 15
V: TRBV11-1
D: .
J: TRBJ1-3
DNA: TGTGCCAGCAGCTTCGACAGGTTTGGTGGAAACACCATATATTTT
CDR3: CASSFDRFGGNTIYF

length: 15
V: TRBV27
D: TRBD1
J: TRBJ2-1
DNA: TGTGCCAGCAGTTTAGGGGACAGGGCTCTCGATGAGCAGTTCTTC
CDR3: CASSLGDRALDEQFF

length: 13
V: TRBV29-1
D: TRBD1
J: TRBJ2-2
DNA: TGCAGCGTCACGACAGGGTACACCGGGGAGCTGTTTTTT
CDR3: CSVTTGYTGELFF

length: 12
V: TRBV11-2
D: .
J: TRBJ2-7
DNA: TGTGCCAGCAGCTTAAATACCTACGAGCAGTACTTC
CDR3: CASSLNTYEQYF